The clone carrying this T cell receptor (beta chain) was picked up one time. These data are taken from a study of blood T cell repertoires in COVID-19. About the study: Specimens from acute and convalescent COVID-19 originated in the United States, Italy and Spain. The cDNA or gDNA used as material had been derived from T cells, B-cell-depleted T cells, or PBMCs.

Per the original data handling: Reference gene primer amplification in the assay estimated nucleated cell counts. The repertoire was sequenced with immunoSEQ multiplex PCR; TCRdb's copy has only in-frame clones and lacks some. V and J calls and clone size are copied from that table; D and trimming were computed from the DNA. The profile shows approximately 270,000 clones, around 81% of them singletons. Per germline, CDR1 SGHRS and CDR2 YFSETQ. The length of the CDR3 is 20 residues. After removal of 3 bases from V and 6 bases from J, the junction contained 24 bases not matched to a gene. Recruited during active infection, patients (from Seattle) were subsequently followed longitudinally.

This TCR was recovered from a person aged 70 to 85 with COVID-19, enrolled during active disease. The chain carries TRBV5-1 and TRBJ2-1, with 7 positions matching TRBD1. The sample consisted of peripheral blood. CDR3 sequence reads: CASSSNNLGTAARRGNEQFF. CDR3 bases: TGCGCCAGCAGCTCAAATAACCTCGGGACAGCGGCCAGAAGGGGCAATGAGCAGTTCTTC.